This T cell receptor (beta chain) was sequenced in a study of blood T cell repertoires in COVID-19. At the level of the study: T cells, B-cell-depleted T cells, or PBMCs supplied cDNA or gDNA.

The data were produced by immunoSEQ multiplex PCR, yet TCRdb's version contains in-frame clones alone and is incomplete. The sample consists of roughly 46,000 clones, 88% of them appearing once. The CDR3 is 14 amino acids. V lost 6 bases and J lost 5; bases outside the gene matches: 7. CDR1 and CDR2 (germline): SNHLY, FYNNEI. Material: peripheral blood. The sequence was obtained from a human donor with active COVID-19. The donor label of this sample is uncertain. The chain joins TRBV2 to TRBJ2-7; 10 nucleotides match TRBD1. CDR3 bases: TGTGCCAGCAGGGCGGGACAGGGGTATCACGAGCAGTACTTC. Amino acid sequence: CASRAGQGYHEQYF. Variable domain in full (rest from reference TRBV2 and TRBJ2-7): EPEVTQTPSHQVTQMGQEVILRCVPISNHLYFYWYRQILGQKVEFLVSFYNNEISEKSEIFDDQFSVERPDGSNFTLKIRSTKLEDSAMYFCASRAGQGYHEQYFGPGTRLTVT.